These 24 T cell receptor beta chains came from one sample sequenced in a study of blood T cells in healthy people across ages. A J-beta primer mix and a sample-barcoded 5' primer were used in a second PCR of roughly 6 to 12 cycles. TCRdb ran MiXCR on the 5' RACE reads and lists one entry per CDR3 protein. The data show about 320,000 distinct CDR3 sequences, 27% seen once. Material for sequencing was blood. These TCRs come from a woman in her 70s in good health.

This sequence joins TRBV20-1 and TRBJ2-1; TRBD1 matches 8 bases. Per the germline V gene, CDR1 is DFQATT and CDR2 is SNEGSKA (reference sequence). The ends lost 1 base at V and 3 bases at J; junction bases unmatched: 2. The CDR3 has 14 amino acids. The CDR3 reads CSARARGHYNEQFF. In DNA form, the CDR3 reads TGCAGTGCTAGAGCCAGGGGGCACTACAATGAGCAGTTCTTC.

This clonotype was detected only a few times. The gene calls are TRBV7-9 and TRBJ2-7; the match to TRBD1 covers 8 bases. The DNA end favors TRBJ2-1, so the J call may be wrong. Germline loops: CDR1 SEHNR, CDR2 FQNEAQ (reference sequence). This CDR3 has 15 residues. This CDR3 reads CASSLAGTTGVSQFF. The CDR3 nucleotides are TGTGCCAGCAGCTTAGCGGGGACGACAGGGGTATCGCAGTTCTTC.

The CDR3 bases are TGTGCCAGCAGGAGGACGGTAGCGGACAATGAGCAGTTCTTC. It codes for CASRRTVADNEQFF. The chain recombines TRBV12-3 or TRBV12-4 with TRBJ2-1; the D gene is possibly TRBD2 (6 bases). The CDR3 runs 14 residues. Trimming pared 6 bases from V and 5 bases from J, leaving 14 bases between.

This chain joins TRBV29-1 and TRBJ2-1; TRBD2 matches 9 bases. Trimming removed 4 bases from V and 8 bases from J; junction bases left unmatched: 15. The CDR3 has 16 residues. Germline-derived CDR1 and CDR2 are SQVTM and ANQGSEA. The CDR3 DNA reads as TGCAGCGTTGGGGCCATTGGCGGGAGGGCCCCGGATGAGCAGTTCTTC. Translating it yields CSVGAIGGRAPDEQFF.

The V gene is TRBV7-8, the J gene TRBJ1-1, with 7 bases fitting TRBD1. Germline V lookup: CDR1 SGHVS, CDR2 FQNEAQ. This CDR3 has 15 amino acids. V was pared by 6 bases and J by 2 bases, with 9 bases of the junction left unmatched. The CDR3 protein is CASRLGTEPNTEAFF. As DNA, the CDR3 is TGTGCCAGCAGGCTCGGGACAGAACCCAACACTGAAGCTTTCTTT.

The table lists this clonotype with a few counts. The chain employs TRBV29-1 and TRBJ2-7; 7 positions agree with TRBD2. Trimming removed 0 bases from V and 3 bases from J; junction bases left unmatched: 2. Germline V gene data show CDR1 as SQVTM and CDR2 as ANQGSEA. This CDR3 contains 13 residues. The CDR3 protein is CSVEDPSGYEQYF. In nucleotides, the CDR3 is TGCAGCGTTGAAGATCCTAGCGGCTACGAGCAGTACTTC.

This chain joins TRBV3-1 and TRBJ2-1; D not certain. Trimming removed 4 bases from V and 4 bases from J, with 17 bases in between. The germline gives CDR1 LGHDT, CDR2 YNNKEL (reference sequence). The CDR3 loop spans 16 amino acids. DNA of the CDR3: TGTGCCAGCAGCCCCAGAGCTGGGCTAGGTTACAATGAGCAGTTCTTC. This codes for CASSPRAGLGYNEQFF.

This clonotype was picked up a small number of times. The chain joins TRBV18 to TRBJ2-1; possible D gene TRBD2, 6 bases. Germline V gene data show CDR1 as KGHSH and CDR2 as LQKENI. The V gene lost 5 bases and the J gene lost 0 bases, with 8 bases spanning the gap. CDR3 length: 14 residues. The DNA of the CDR3 is TGTGCCAGCTCAGGGGGGAGCTCCTACAATGAGCAGTTCTTC. Translating gives CASSGGSSYNEQFF. Full variable domain (rest looked up from reference TRBV18 and TRBJ2-1): NAGVMQNPRHLVRRRGQEARLRCSPMKGHSHVYWYRQLPEEGLKFMVYLQKENIIDESGMPKERFSAEFPKEGPSILRIQQVVRGDSAAYFCASSGGSSYNEQFFGPGTRLTVL.

The chain uses TRBV7-2 and TRBJ2-1, with 7 positions matching TRBD1. J lost 7 bases, V lost 5 bases, and 8 bases had no gene match. The CDR3 covers 14 residues. CDR1 is SGHTA, CDR2 FQGNSA, per germline. CDR3: CASSLSGQPNEQFF. CDR3 nucleotide sequence: TGTGCCAGCAGCCTCTCGGGACAGCCTAATGAGCAGTTCTTC.

V and J are TRBV2 and TRBJ1-2; 7 nucleotides match TRBD1. Looked up from germline, CDR1 is SNHLY and CDR2 is FYNNEI. The CDR3 runs 16 residues. The V and J ends lost 6 bases and 7 bases, in that order; junction bases with no gene match: 17. The CDR3 DNA reads TGTGCCAGCAGGGCAACCGTGACAGGGATCTATGGTGGCTACACCTTC. Its translation: CASRATVTGIYGGYTF.

This clonotype was seen only a few times. The V call is TRBV12-3 or TRBV12-4, the J call TRBJ1-4; D is unresolved. The CDR3 has 15 residues. V lost 5 bases to trimming and J lost 4 bases, with 14 bases between them. This CDR3 is CASSPAGRNNEKLFF. CDR3 bases: TGTGCCAGCAGTCCGGCCGGCCGGAATAATGAAAAACTGTTTTTT.

With respect to this clonotype: A read error is possible here, since a much larger clone lies one base away. The CDR3 end shows no conserved phenylalanine or tryptophan, and so a read error is likely. The chain combines TRBV6-6 with TRBJ2-3; D not certain. CDR3 length: 12 residues. Germline values: CDR1 MNHNY, CDR2 SVGAGI (reference sequence). V was cut by 7 bases and J by 2 bases, with 7 bases left in between. In nucleotides, the CDR3 is TGTGCCAGCACTTCGGACACAGATACGCAGTATTCT. Translation: CASTSDTDTQYS.

This clonotype was counted between two and nine times. The chain recombines TRBV27 with TRBJ2-7, with no clear D. The CDR3 length is 15 residues. Germline loops: CDR1 MNHEY, CDR2 SMNVEV (reference sequence). The germline V and J ends were trimmed by 3 bases and 0 bases, with 12 bases remaining between them. In DNA, the CDR3 is TGTGCCAGCAGTTTCCTAAGTCAGAGCTCCTACGAGCAGTACTTC. Protein sequence: CASSFLSQSSYEQYF.

To note about this clonotype: A much larger clonotype is one base distant, so this may be a read error. This chain links TRBV20-1 with TRBJ2-3; 12 bases line up with TRBD2. After removal of 5 bases from V and 11 bases from J, the junction contained 11 bases not matched to a gene. Germline assignment: CDR1 DFQATT and CDR2 SNEGSKA (reference sequence). There are 14 residues in the CDR3. CDR3 in amino acids: CSAERLAGAGMQYF. In DNA, the CDR3 is TGCAGTGCTGAAAGACTAGCGGGAGCTGGTATGCAGTATTTT.

This clonotype was counted many times. The CDR3 region is CASSQEDQETQYF. The DNA of the CDR3 is TGTGCCAGCAGCCAAGAAGACCAAGAGACCCAGTACTTC. The genes are TRBV4-2 and TRBJ2-5, with D uncertain. Germline CDR1 LGHNA, CDR2 YNFKEQ. Trimming shortened V by 0 bases and J by 0 bases, and 2 bases separated the two germline ends. The CDR3 totals 13 residues.

A few counts support this clonotype. The gene calls are TRBV5-6 and TRBJ1-6, with D uncertain. Trimming removed 4 bases at V and 7 bases at J, with 12 bases between. Germline CDR1 and CDR2: SGHDT and YYEEEE. The CDR3 sequence is 14 residues long. The CDR3 sequence: CASSPWERNSPLHF. CDR3 nucleotides: TGTGCCAGCAGCCCATGGGAGAGGAATTCACCCCTCCACTTT.

V is TRBV11-2 and J is TRBJ2-1; the D gene could be TRBD1 or TRBD2 (5 bases each). The CDR3 runs to 16 residues. Germline assignment: CDR1 SGHAT and CDR2 FQNNGV. Trimming removed 1 base at V and 5 bases at J, with 15 bases between. The CDR3 here is CASSLGGAEKHNEQFF. In nucleotides, the CDR3 is TGTGCCAGCAGCTTAGGAGGGGCGGAAAAACACAATGAGCAGTTCTTC.

The gene calls are TRBV2 and TRBJ2-4; 7 nucleotides match TRBD1. The V gene's germline CDR1 is SNHLY and CDR2 FYNNEI. This CDR3 is 13 amino acids long. The ends lost 5 bases at V and 9 bases at J; junction bases unmatched: 7. CDR3 sequence reads: CASSSDRAFIQYF. CDR3 nucleotide sequence: TGTGCCAGCAGTTCAGACAGGGCGTTCATTCAGTACTTC. Full variable domain (remainder filled in from reference TRBV2 and TRBJ2-4): EPEVTQTPSHQVTQMGQEVILRCVPISNHLYFYWYRQILGQKVEFLVSFYNNEISEKSEIFDDQFSVERPDGSNFTLKIRSTKLEDSAMYFCASSSDRAFIQYFGAGTRLSVL.

This clonotype was counted only a few times. This chain joins TRBV5-1 and TRBJ2-6; D might be TRBD2 (5 bases). Germline V gene lookup returns CDR1 SGHRS and CDR2 YFSETQ. Trimming removed 4 bases at V and 0 bases at J, with 14 bases between. This CDR3 has 17 residues. The CDR3 reads CASSDEGGFSGANVLTF. Written as DNA, the CDR3 is TGCGCCAGCAGCGACGAGGGCGGCTTCTCTGGGGCCAACGTCCTGACTTTC.

The chain has TRBV7-4 and TRBJ1-4, with D perhaps matching TRBD1 (5 bases). The CDR3 loop spans 18 amino acids. Germline V gene data show CDR1 as SGHVT and CDR2 as SQSDAQ. V lost 2 bases and J lost 5, with 21 bases in between. The DNA of the CDR3 is TGTGCCAGCAGCTTATCTACGACAGATCGGGCGATCAATGAAAAACTGTTTTTT. Translated, it gives CASSLSTTDRAINEKLFF.

Here the CDR3 reads CSVEGGRGADTQYF. The CDR3 DNA is TGCAGCGTTGAAGGCGGGAGAGGGGCAGATACGCAGTATTTT. V is TRBV29-1 and J is TRBJ2-3; 7 nucleotides match TRBD2. The CDR3 is 14 residues long. Germline V gene data show CDR1 as SQVTM and CDR2 as ANQGSEA. The trim removed 1 base at V and 4 bases at J, leaving 5 bases unmatched.

This clonotype was counted between two and nine times. V and J are TRBV12-3 or TRBV12-4 and TRBJ2-7, with D uncertain. The CDR3 runs 16 residues. V lost 1 base and J lost 0, with 13 bases in between. The CDR3 sequence is CASSLVGRPSSYEQYF. The CDR3 DNA is TGTGCCAGCAGTTTAGTCGGCCGTCCGAGCTCCTACGAGCAGTACTTC.

This clonotype was found a few times. J is TRBJ2-7 and V is TRBV5-1, with 8 positions matching TRBD2. Germline CDR1 and CDR2: SGHRS and YFSETQ. The CDR3 spans 14 residues. V trimming: 4 bases; J trimming: 4 bases; junction bases outside the gene matches: 7. This CDR3 is CASSPGSGIYEQYF. The CDR3, as DNA: TGCGCCAGCAGCCCGGGTAGCGGGATATACGAGCAGTACTTC.

J is TRBJ2-7 and V is TRBV7-9; the D gene is possibly TRBD2 (5 bases). CDR1 is SEHNR, CDR2 FQNEAQ, per germline (reference sequence). CDR3 size: 13 residues. V was cut by 3 bases and J by 6 bases, with 12 bases left in between. The CDR3 region is CASSLGVTTEQYF. CDR3 bases: TGTGCCAGCAGCTTGGGAGTGACGACCGAGCAGTACTTC.